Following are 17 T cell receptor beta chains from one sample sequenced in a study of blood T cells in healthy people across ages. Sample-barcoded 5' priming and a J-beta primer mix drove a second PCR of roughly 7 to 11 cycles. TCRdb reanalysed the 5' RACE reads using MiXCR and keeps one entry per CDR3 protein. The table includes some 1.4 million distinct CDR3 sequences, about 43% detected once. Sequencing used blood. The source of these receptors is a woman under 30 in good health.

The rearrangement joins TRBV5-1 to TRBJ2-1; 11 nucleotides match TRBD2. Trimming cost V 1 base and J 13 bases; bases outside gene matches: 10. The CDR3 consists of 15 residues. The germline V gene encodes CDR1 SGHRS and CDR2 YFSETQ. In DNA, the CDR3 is TGCGCCAGCAGCTTGCTAGCGGGGGGAGGAGAGACCCAGTTCTTC. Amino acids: CASSLLAGGGETQFF.

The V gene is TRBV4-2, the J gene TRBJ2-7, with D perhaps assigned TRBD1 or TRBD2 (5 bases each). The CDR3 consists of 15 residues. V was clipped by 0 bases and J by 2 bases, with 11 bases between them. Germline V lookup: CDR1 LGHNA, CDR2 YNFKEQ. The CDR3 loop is CASSQEGAGPYEQYF. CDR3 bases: TGTGCCAGCAGCCAAGAGGGAGCAGGGCCCTACGAGCAGTACTTC.

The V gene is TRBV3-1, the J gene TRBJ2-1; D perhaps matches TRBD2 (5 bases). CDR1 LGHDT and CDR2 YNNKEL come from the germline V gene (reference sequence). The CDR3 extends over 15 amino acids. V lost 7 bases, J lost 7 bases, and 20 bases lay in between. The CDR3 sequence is CASTHSGRKGNEQFF. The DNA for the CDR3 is TGTGCCAGCACCCATTCGGGAAGGAAAGGGAATGAGCAGTTCTTC.

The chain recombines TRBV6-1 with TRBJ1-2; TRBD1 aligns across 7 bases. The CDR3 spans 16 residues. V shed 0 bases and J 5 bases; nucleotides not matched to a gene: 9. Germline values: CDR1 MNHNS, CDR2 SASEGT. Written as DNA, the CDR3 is TGTGCCAGCAGTGAAGCAAAGGGGGCCCTTGAATATGGCTACACCTTC. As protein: CASSEAKGALEYGYTF.

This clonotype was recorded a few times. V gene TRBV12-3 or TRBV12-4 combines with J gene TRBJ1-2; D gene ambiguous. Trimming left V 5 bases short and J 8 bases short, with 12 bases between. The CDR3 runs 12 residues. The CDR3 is CASSTEWGGYTF. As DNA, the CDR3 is TGTGCCAGCAGTACAGAGTGGGGAGGCTACACCTTC.

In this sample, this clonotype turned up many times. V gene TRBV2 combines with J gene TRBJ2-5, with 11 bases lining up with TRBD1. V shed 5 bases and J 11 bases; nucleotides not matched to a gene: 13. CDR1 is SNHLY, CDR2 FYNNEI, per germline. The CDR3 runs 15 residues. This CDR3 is CASSRDRGRGNEQYF. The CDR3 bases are TGTGCCAGCAGTAGGGACAGGGGGAGAGGCAATGAGCAGTACTTC. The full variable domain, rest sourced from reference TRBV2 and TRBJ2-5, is EPEVTQTPSHQVTQMGQEVILRCVPISNHLYFYWYRQILGQKVEFLVSFYNNEISEKSEIFDDQFSVERPDGSNFTLKIRSTKLEDSAMYFCASSRDRGRGNEQYFGPGTRLLVL.

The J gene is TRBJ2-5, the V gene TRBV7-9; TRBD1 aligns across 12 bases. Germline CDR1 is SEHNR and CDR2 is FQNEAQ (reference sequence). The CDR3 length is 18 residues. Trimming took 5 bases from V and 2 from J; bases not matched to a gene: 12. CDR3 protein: CASSPGPGQGAPQETQYF. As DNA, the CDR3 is TGTGCCAGCAGCCCAGGCCCGGGACAGGGGGCTCCGCAAGAGACCCAGTACTTC.

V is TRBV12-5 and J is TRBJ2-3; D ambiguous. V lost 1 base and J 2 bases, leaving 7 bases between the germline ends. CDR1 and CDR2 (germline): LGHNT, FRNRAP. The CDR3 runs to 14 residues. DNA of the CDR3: TGTGCTAGTGGTTTGGGCCATAACACAGATACGCAGTATTTT. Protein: CASGLGHNTDTQYF.

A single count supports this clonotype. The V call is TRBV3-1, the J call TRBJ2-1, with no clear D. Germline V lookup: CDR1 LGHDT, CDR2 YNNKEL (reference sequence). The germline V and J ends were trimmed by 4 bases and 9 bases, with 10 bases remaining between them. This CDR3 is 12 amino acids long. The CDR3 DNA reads TGTGCCAGCAGCCTAAGGTCCCCTGAGCAGTTCTTC. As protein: CASSLRSPEQFF.

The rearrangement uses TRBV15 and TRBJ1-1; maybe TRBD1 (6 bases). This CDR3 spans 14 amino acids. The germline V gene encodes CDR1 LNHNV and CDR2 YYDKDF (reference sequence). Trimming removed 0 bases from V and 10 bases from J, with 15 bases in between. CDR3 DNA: TGTGCCACCAGCAGAGATCGGGGGGCGATGGCAGCTTTCTTT. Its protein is CATSRDRGAMAAFF.

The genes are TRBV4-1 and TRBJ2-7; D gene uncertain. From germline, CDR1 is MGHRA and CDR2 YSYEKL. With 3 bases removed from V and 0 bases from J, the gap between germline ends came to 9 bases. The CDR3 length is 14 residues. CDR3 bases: TGCGCCAGCAGCCAGACTTGGATCTCCTACGAGCAGTACTTC. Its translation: CASSQTWISYEQYF.

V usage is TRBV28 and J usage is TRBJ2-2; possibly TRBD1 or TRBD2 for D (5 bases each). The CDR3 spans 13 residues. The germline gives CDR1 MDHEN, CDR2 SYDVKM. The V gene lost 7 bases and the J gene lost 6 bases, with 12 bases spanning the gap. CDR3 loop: CASTRGGPGELFF. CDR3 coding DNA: TGTGCCAGCACGAGGGGTGGACCCGGGGAGCTGTTTTTT.

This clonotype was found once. This chain's CDR3 is CASTPDTILTYNEQYF. CDR3 nucleotides: TGTGCCAGCACCCCGGACACGATCCTTACCTACAATGAGCAGTACTTC. The chain recombines TRBV12-3 or TRBV12-4 with TRBJ2-7, with D perhaps TRBD1 (5 bases). The CDR3 spans 16 residues. The V and J ends lost 7 bases and 7 bases respectively, with 26 bases between them.

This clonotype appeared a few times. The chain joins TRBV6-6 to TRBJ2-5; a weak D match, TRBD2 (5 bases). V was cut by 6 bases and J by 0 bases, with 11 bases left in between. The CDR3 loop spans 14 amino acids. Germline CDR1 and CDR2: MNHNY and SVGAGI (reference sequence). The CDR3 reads CASRVAPDQETQYF. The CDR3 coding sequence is TGTGCCAGCAGAGTAGCGCCGGACCAAGAGACCCAGTACTTC.

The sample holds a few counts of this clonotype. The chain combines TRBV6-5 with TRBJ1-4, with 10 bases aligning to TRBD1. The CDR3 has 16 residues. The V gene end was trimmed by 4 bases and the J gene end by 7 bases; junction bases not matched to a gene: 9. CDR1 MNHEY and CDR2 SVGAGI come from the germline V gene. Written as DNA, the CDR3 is TGTGCCAGCAGTTCCGTTGACAGGGGGCGAGGTGAAAAACTGTTTTTT. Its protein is CASSSVDRGRGEKLFF.

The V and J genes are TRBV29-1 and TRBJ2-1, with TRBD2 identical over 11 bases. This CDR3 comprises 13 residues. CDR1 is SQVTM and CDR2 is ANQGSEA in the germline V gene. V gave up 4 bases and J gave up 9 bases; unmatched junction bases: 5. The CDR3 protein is CSVVSGGAAEQFF. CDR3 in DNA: TGCAGCGTTGTTAGCGGGGGGGCAGCTGAGCAGTTCTTC.

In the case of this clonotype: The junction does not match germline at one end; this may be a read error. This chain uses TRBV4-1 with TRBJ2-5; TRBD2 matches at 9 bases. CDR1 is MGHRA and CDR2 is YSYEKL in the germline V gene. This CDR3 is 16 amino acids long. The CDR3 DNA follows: TGCGCCAGCAGCCAAGCGGCAGCGGGAGGATATGAGATCCAGTACTTC. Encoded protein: CASSQAAAGGYEIQYF.